This is a list of T cell receptor beta chains from one sample in a study of human thymus T cells. TCRdb's copy holds only in-frame clones and misses some; the assay was immunoSEQ multiplex PCR. Among about 78,000 clones listed, around 96% were seen once. Sequenced material: thymus tissue. These receptors were obtained from a boy younger than two with a congenital heart defect but otherwise immunologically healthy. Each CDR3 is given with its conserved first and last residue. D genes are given only for firm matches. Not every row has a clone size; where given, it reads once, few, many or a size class.

CDR3 DNA | CDR3 protein | clone size | D gene | J gene | V gene
TGTGCCAGCAGCTTGTGTACTAGCGGAACCCACAATGAGCAGTTCTTC | CASSLCTSGTHNEQFF | . | TRBD2 | TRBJ2-1 | TRBV5-4
TGTGCCAGCAGCTTAGCGGGATTCTACGAGCAGTACTTC | CASSLAGFYEQYF | . | . | TRBJ2-7 | TRBV7-9
TGTGCCAGCAGTTACTCGAGTGTAATAGGAAAACTGTTTTTT | CASSYSSVIGKLFF | . | . | TRBJ1-4 | TRBV6-5
TGTGCCAGCAGCTTAGGGGGTAACACTGAAGCTTTCTTT | CASSLGGNTEAFF | . | . | TRBJ1-1 | TRBV5-4
TGCGCCAGCAGCTTCCAGGGACTGAACACTGAAGCTTTCTTT | CASSFQGLNTEAFF | . | . | TRBJ1-1 | TRBV5-1
TGCGCCAGCAGCCCTAGCTCGGACAGGGGGGAAGAGACCCAGTACTTC | CASSPSSDRGEETQYF | . | TRBD1 | TRBJ2-5 | TRBV4-3
TGTGCCAGCAGCTTAGGGGAGGAGAACACTGAAGCTTTCTTT | CASSLGEENTEAFF | . | . | TRBJ1-1 | TRBV11-3
TGTGCCAGCAGTTTATTCGGGACAGGGGTTTACGAGCAGTACTTC | CASSLFGTGVYEQYF | . | TRBD1 | TRBJ2-7 | TRBV28
TGTGCCAGCGGGGGGACGAAACGTGAAGCTTTCTTT | CASGGTKREAFF | . | . | TRBJ1-1 | TRBV27
TGTGCCAGCAGTCCCCTCGGGAGGGGAGGAGATGGCTACACCTTC | CASSPLGRGGDGYTF | once | . | TRBJ1-2 | TRBV27
TGCGCCAGCAGCCAAGAATCGGCACCAGGGGGTATGAAGACCCAGTACTTC | CASSQESAPGGMKTQYF | . | TRBD1 | TRBJ2-5 | TRBV4-3
TGTGCCAGCAGCCCAGGTCATCAGTCCTACGAGCAGTACTTC | CASSPGHQSYEQYF | once | . | TRBJ2-7 | TRBV6-1
TGCGCCAGCAGCTTGGCTAGCGGGAGGTCGAATGAGCAGTTCTTC | CASSLASGRSNEQFF | . | TRBD2 | TRBJ2-1 | TRBV5-1
TGTGCCAGCAGGGGTCCAAGGAGGGAGGGGCAGTTCTTC | CASRGPRREGQFF | . | TRBD2 | TRBJ2-1 | TRBV27
TGCGCCAGCAGCTCACAGGGAGACCCGAAGAATGGCTACACCTTC | CASSSQGDPKNGYTF | . | . | TRBJ1-2 | TRBV5-1
TGTGCCAGCAGTCCTTATGGGGTTTGGGGACGGAGGAGTGAGCAGTTCTTC | CASSPYGVWGRRSEQFF | . | . | TRBJ2-1 | TRBV28